This T cell receptor beta chain comes out of a study of T cell changes during pregnancy in multiple sclerosis (dated by TCRdb to between 2018 and 2021). With regard to the full study: In women with multiple sclerosis, the researchers looked at how the T cell repertoire shifted as pregnancy progressed.

Including the terminal cysteine and phenylalanine, the CDR3 comprises 15 residues. Only CDR3 DNA is held: 45 bases, read in frame from base 1. For this chain, trimming is 3 bases at the V end and 7 bases at the J end, and the number of junction bases without a gene match is 8. Via the germline V gene (reference sequence), CDR1 is SGHNT and CDR2 YYREEE. Library preparation used the immunoSEQ multiplex PCR assay. This is the immuneACCESS table as TCRdb keeps it, with only in-frame sequences that have V and J called. A part of the clones is gone; compared with another copy, unresolved V genes explain less than half, and the rest is unexplained. Within this sample are about 86,000 clones, with more than 85% of them counted one time only. The ten largest clonotypes hold roughly 2% of the sample. As regards this clone: Its antigen is not yet known. Within one base of it there is no much larger clone, and no base qualities were kept.

The sequence derives from a female donor in good health, enrolled as a control in a pregnancy study. Sequenced material: peripheral blood, taken in the first trimester of pregnancy. Recombination linked TRBV5-4 to TRBJ2-2, with 8 bases aligning to TRBD1. The DNA sequence follows: TGTGCCAGCAGCTCAGCAGGGGGCGCATACGGGGAGCTGTTTTTT. The resulting protein is CASSSAGGAYGELFF.